These 9 T cell receptor beta chains share one sample of origin, sequenced in a study of Graves' ophthalmopathy and Graves' hyperthyroidism. RNA transcripts provided the template for amplifying TCR beta CDR3 regions. First-round RT-PCR employed HTBI primers, with a second-round multiplex PCR after it. One entry per CDR3 protein results from TCRdb running MiXCR on the multiplex PCR reads. The sample holds about 58,000 distinct CDR3 sequences, roughly half seen once. Source material: peripheral blood. The source is an adult woman with Graves' ophthalmopathy.

This clonotype appeared a single time. V is TRBV9 and J is TRBJ2-5; TRBD2 matches 15 bases. The V gene end was trimmed by 2 bases and the J gene end by 5 bases; junction bases not matched to a gene: 10. Looked up from germline, CDR1 is SGDLS and CDR2 is YYNGEE. This CDR3 is 18 amino acids long. CDR3 region: CASSVGTSGGTPGETQYF. The DNA of the CDR3 is TGTGCCAGCAGCGTCGGGACTAGCGGGGGGACGCCCGGGGAGACCCAGTACTTC.

The chain has TRBV2 and TRBJ2-7, with a tentative D call TRBD2 (6 bases). Looked up from germline, CDR1 is SNHLY and CDR2 is FYNNEI. The CDR3 consists of 14 residues. Trimming removed 4 bases from V and 0 bases from J, with 10 bases in between. CDR3 protein: CASSGDGSSYEQYF. The CDR3 coding sequence is TGTGCCAGCAGTGGAGACGGGAGCTCCTACGAGCAGTACTTC.

This clonotype came up many times. The chain employs TRBV7-9 and TRBJ2-7, with D unclear. The germline gives CDR1 SEHNR, CDR2 FQNEAQ (reference sequence). Trimming took 5 bases from V and 5 from J, leaving 10 bases between them. CDR3 length equals 12 residues. DNA of the CDR3: TGTGCCAGCAGCCCTCTTGGGGACGAGCAGTACTTC. This encodes CASSPLGDEQYF.

The chain recombines TRBV2 with TRBJ2-1, with D perhaps TRBD2 (6 bases). CDR1 is SNHLY and CDR2 is FYNNEI in the germline V gene. The CDR3 loop spans 18 amino acids. V dropped 2 bases and J dropped 5 bases, with 22 bases sitting between them. The CDR3 protein is CASSERTATRREHNEQFF. DNA of the CDR3: TGTGCCAGCAGTGAACGAACGGCCACAAGGCGGGAACACAATGAGCAGTTCTTC.

The rearrangement links TRBV7-6 to TRBJ2-3; D unclear. CDR1 and CDR2 (germline): SGHVS, FNYEAQ. V was clipped by 1 base and J by 8 bases, with 4 bases between them. The CDR3 is 11 residues long. The CDR3 loop is CASSLVVTQYF. CDR3 nucleotide sequence: TGTGCCAGCAGCTTAGTGGTTACGCAGTATTTT.

There are many counts of this clonotype. The chain recombines TRBV5-1 with TRBJ2-1; TRBD2 aligns across 8 bases. This CDR3 is built from 15 residues. The junction had 7 bases not matched to a gene; V was cut back by 2 bases and J by 6 bases. CDR1 is SGHRS, CDR2 YFSETQ, per germline. CDR3 loop: CASSFPRTSFNEQFF. The CDR3 region has the DNA TGCGCCAGCAGCTTTCCAAGGACTAGCTTCAATGAGCAGTTCTTC. The full variable domain, rest sourced from reference TRBV5-1 and TRBJ2-1, is KAGVTQTPRYLIKTRGQQVTLSCSPISGHRSVSWYQQTPGQGLQFLFEYFSETQRNKGNFPGRFSGRQFSNSRSEMNVSTLELGDSALYLCASSFPRTSFNEQFFGPGTRLTVL.

Notes on this clonotype: Here the CDR3 omits its conserved ending phenylalanine or tryptophan, so a read error is the likely source. It is unclear where the CDR3 begins or ends on the DNA, so no DNA is shown, and the CDR3 is as TCRdb lists it. This chain uses TRBV7-9 with TRBJ1-5; the table gives TRBD1 as D, unverified against the DNA. The CDR3 has 11 amino acids, counting both end residues. CDR1 SEHNR and CDR2 FQNEAQ come from the germline V gene (reference sequence). The CDR3 spells CASSSGTGLYS.

This clonotype appeared a single time. V gene TRBV7-8 combines with J gene TRBJ2-7; D gene ambiguous. This CDR3 has 12 residues. Germline values: CDR1 SGHVS, CDR2 FQNEAQ. DNA for the CDR3: TGTGCTAGAGAACCCGCGGCCTACGAGCAGTACTTC. This codes for CAREPAAYEQYF.

V and J are TRBV11-2 and TRBJ2-7, with D perhaps matching TRBD2 (6 bases). The CDR3 totals 15 residues. Germline assignment: CDR1 SGHAT and CDR2 FQNNGV. The V end lost 1 base, the J end lost 3 bases, and 13 bases lay between the germline ends. The DNA for the CDR3 is TGTGCCAGCAGCTTAGGGCGGGGACCGGTCTACGAGCAGTACTTC. Amino acids: CASSLGRGPVYEQYF.